This T cell receptor beta chain emerged from a study of monozygotic twins with inflammatory bowel disease. Study-level findings and limits: Telling different T cell subtypes apart from each other was not possible. Evidence failed to back one strong IBD-linked signal or clonotype.

Worth noting for this clonotype: Its target is unknown.

CDR3 length equals 14 residues. CDR1 is SGDLS, CDR2 YYNGEE, per germline. Each CDR3 protein gets one entry in TCRdb, which reprocessed the 5' RACE reads and gives no DNA. The listing contains about 330,000 distinct CDR3 sequences. The sample consisted of blood. The receptor was derived from a human donor with ulcerative colitis or Crohn's disease, or a healthy co-twin of an affected twin (not recorded which). This chain uses TRBV9 with TRBJ2-1; the D call from TCRdb, TRBD1, cannot be confirmed without DNA. CDR3: CASSVDGAGTDEFF.